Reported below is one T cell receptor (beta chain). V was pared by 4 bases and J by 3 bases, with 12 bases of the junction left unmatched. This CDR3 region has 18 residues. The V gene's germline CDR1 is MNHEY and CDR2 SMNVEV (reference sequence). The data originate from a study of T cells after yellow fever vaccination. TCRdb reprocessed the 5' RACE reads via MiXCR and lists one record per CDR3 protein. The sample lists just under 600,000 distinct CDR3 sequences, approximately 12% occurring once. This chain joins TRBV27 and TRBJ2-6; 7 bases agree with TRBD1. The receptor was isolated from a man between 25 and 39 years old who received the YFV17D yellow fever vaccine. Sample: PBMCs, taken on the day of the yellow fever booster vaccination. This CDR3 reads CASSSWTGVLFGANVLTF. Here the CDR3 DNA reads TGTGCCAGCAGTTCCTGGACAGGAGTTTTGTTTGGGGCCAACGTCCTGACTTTC.